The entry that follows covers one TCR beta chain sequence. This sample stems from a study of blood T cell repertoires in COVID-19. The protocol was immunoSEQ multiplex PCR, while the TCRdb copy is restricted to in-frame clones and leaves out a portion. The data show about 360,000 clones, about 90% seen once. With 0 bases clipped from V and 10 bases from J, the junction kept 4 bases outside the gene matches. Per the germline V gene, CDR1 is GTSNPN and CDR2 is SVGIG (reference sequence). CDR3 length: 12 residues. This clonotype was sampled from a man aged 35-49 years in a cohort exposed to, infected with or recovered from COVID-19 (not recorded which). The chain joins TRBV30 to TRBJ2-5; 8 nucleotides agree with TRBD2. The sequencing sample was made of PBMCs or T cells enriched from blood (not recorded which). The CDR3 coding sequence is TGTGCCTGGAGTGTGTCGGCGGGAGGCCAGTACTTC. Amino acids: CAWSVSAGGQYF.